Shown below are 18 T cell receptor beta chains from a single sample sequenced in a study of blood T cell repertoires in COVID-19. TCRdb's copy holds only in-frame clones and misses some; the assay was immunoSEQ multiplex PCR. The table shows 200,000 to 300,000 clones, with roughly 88% occurring only once. The specimen sequenced was peripheral blood. The receptors were sampled from a human donor in a cohort sampled during active COVID-19.

A few counts support this clone. J is TRBJ1-4 and V is TRBV7-6; D is possibly TRBD1 (6 bases). The germline V and J ends were trimmed by 5 bases and 7 bases, with 17 bases remaining between them. From germline, CDR1 is SGHVS and CDR2 FNYEAQ. CDR3 length: 15 amino acids. The CDR3 loop reads CASSPSGGWSEKLFF. CDR3 in DNA: TGTGCCAGCAGCCCCTCGGGGGGCTGGTCTGAAAAACTGTTTTTT.

V usage is TRBV9 and J usage is TRBJ1-3; D uncertain. This CDR3 contains 15 residues. The germline CDR1 and CDR2 sequences are SGDLS and YYNGEE. Trimming cost V 0 bases and J 0 bases, with 7 bases left between them. Here the CDR3 reads CASSVGGVSGNTIYF. The CDR3, as DNA: TGTGCCAGCAGCGTAGGCGGGGTCTCTGGAAACACCATATATTTT.

The rearrangement links TRBV2 to TRBJ1-3; D is possibly TRBD1 (5 bases). CDR1 is SNHLY and CDR2 is FYNNEI in the germline V gene. Trimming shortened V by 4 bases and J by 0 bases, and 13 bases separated the two germline ends. The CDR3 has 16 amino acids. The CDR3 sequence: CASSARREGSGNTIYF. CDR3 sequence (DNA): TGTGCCAGCAGTGCCCGCAGGGAGGGCTCTGGAAACACCATATATTTT. Complete variable domain (other parts from reference TRBV2 and TRBJ1-3): EPEVTQTPSHQVTQMGQEVILRCVPISNHLYFYWYRQILGQKVEFLVSFYNNEISEKSEIFDDQFSVERPDGSNFTLKIRSTKLEDSAMYFCASSARREGSGNTIYFGEGSWLTVV.

The rearrangement links TRBV28 to TRBJ1-2; no firm D call. V lost 7 bases and J lost 1, with 19 bases in between. Per germline, CDR1 MDHEN and CDR2 SYDVKM. The CDR3 sequence is 16 residues long. This CDR3 reads CASTTPGGNFNYGYTF. As DNA, the CDR3 is TGTGCCAGCACCACCCCGGGAGGGAACTTTAACTATGGCTACACCTTC.

The V gene is TRBV28, the J gene TRBJ2-6, with 10 positions matching TRBD1. The trim removed 2 bases at V and 1 base at J, leaving 8 bases unmatched. The germline V gene has CDR1 MDHEN and CDR2 SYDVKM. There are 19 residues in the CDR3. Here the CDR3 DNA reads TGTGCCAGCAGTTTAATATGGGACAGGGGCCGATCTGGGGCCAACGTCCTGACTTTC. Protein sequence: CASSLIWDRGRSGANVLTF.

The chain uses TRBV7-6 and TRBJ2-1; D uncertain. This CDR3 comprises 13 residues. V gave up 2 bases and J gave up 6 bases, with 8 bases separating them. Looked up from germline, CDR1 is SGHVS and CDR2 is FNYEAQ. CDR3 sequence (DNA): TGTGCCAGCAGCTTAAATGGCGGCAATGAGCAGTTCTTC. The encoded protein is CASSLNGGNEQFF.

The rearrangement joins TRBV11-2 to TRBJ2-3; possible D gene TRBD2, 5 bases. Germline V lookup: CDR1 SGHAT, CDR2 FQNNGV. This CDR3 comprises 14 residues. Trimming took off 3 bases at V and 5 bases at J, with 12 bases between the two ends. CDR3 protein: CASSLGLAGDTQYF. In DNA, the CDR3 is TGTGCCAGCAGCTTGGGTCTCGCGGGAGATACGCAGTATTTT. Looking up the rest from reference TRBV11-2 and TRBJ2-3 gives the full variable domain: EAGVAQSPRYKIIEKRQSVAFWCNPISGHATLYWYQQILGQGPKLLIQFQNNGVVDDSQLPKDRFSAERLKGVDSTLKIQPAKLEDSAVYLCASSLGLAGDTQYFGPGTRLTVL.

This chain uses TRBV28 with TRBJ2-7, with TRBD2 matching over 9 bases. V lost 7 bases and J lost 2; bases outside the gene matches: 12. Germline-derived CDR1 and CDR2 are MDHEN and SYDVKM. The CDR3 loop spans 16 amino acids. Here the CDR3 reads CASMGGGSGGTYEQYF. The CDR3 bases are TGTGCCAGCATGGGAGGAGGGAGCGGGGGGACCTACGAGCAGTACTTC.

The chain employs TRBV7-9 and TRBJ1-5; D gene unclear. The V gene's germline CDR1 is SEHNR and CDR2 FQNEAQ (reference sequence). This CDR3 contains 17 residues. V shed 1 base and J shed 1 base, with 14 bases lying between them. The CDR3 sequence: CASSLGVLVESNQPQHF. The CDR3, as DNA: TGTGCCAGCAGCTTAGGGGTCTTAGTGGAGAGCAATCAGCCCCAGCATTTT.

Here the CDR3 DNA reads TGCGCCAGCAGGCCCGAGGGGAACACTGAAGCTTTCTTT. Its translation is CASRPEGNTEAFF. The rearrangement links TRBV23-1 to TRBJ1-1; D is unresolved. TRBV23-1 is an ORF, and what it does is uncertain. The CDR3 spans 13 residues. V lost 6 bases to trimming and J lost 1 base, with 9 bases between them.

This clone has only a few counts. The chain couples TRBV7-9 to TRBJ2-7; 7 positions agree with TRBD1. The CDR3 is made up of 13 amino acids. The V and J ends lost 3 bases and 6 bases, in that order; junction bases with no gene match: 5. CDR1 is SEHNR and CDR2 is FQNEAQ in the germline V gene (reference sequence). CDR3 protein: CASSFDRVVEQYF. CDR3 DNA sequence: TGTGCCAGCAGCTTCGACAGGGTGGTCGAGCAGTACTTC.

This chain uses TRBV9 with TRBJ1-2; D ambiguous. The ends were cut back, 0 bases at V and 5 bases at J, with 8 bases in the middle. This CDR3 is 13 amino acids long. CDR1 and CDR2 (germline): SGDLS, YYNGEE. Here the CDR3 reads CASSVAESYGYTF. The DNA for the CDR3 is TGTGCCAGCAGCGTAGCCGAGAGTTATGGCTACACCTTC. The complete variable domain, with remaining parts taken from reference TRBV9 and TRBJ1-2, reads DSGVTQTPKHLITATGQRVTLRCSPRSGDLSVYWYQQSLDQGLQFLIQYYNGEERAKGNILERFSAQQFPDLHSELNLSSLELGDSALYFCASSVAESYGYTFGSGTRLTVV.

The chain uses TRBV7-2 and TRBJ2-7; possibly TRBD1 for D (6 bases). The germline CDR1 and CDR2 sequences are SGHTA and FQGNSA. The V end was cut by 1 base, the J end by 3 bases, with 13 bases between. The CDR3 length is 15 residues. The CDR3 region has the DNA TGTGCCAGCAGCTTAGGGGGGCCGGGGATCTACGAGCAGTACTTC. Protein: CASSLGGPGIYEQYF.

The V call is TRBV18, the J call TRBJ2-7; 7 bases agree with TRBD1. Trimming took 5 bases from V and 5 from J; bases not matched to a gene: 12. This CDR3 is 15 amino acids long. Germline values: CDR1 KGHSH, CDR2 LQKENI. For the CDR3, the DNA is TGTGCCAGCTCATATGGGACAGTCCAAGGGAACGAGCAGTACTTC. This translates into CASSYGTVQGNEQYF. Based on the CDR3 plus reference TRBV18 and TRBJ2-7, the full variable domain is NAGVMQNPRHLVRRRGQEARLRCSPMKGHSHVYWYRQLPEEGLKFMVYLQKENIIDESGMPKERFSAEFPKEGPSILRIQQVVRGDSAAYFCASSYGTVQGNEQYFGPGTRLTVT.

V and J are TRBV23-1 and TRBJ1-2; no firm D call. TRBV23-1 is an open reading frame, and its role is uncertain. Trimming pared 2 bases from V and 8 bases from J, leaving 12 bases between. The CDR3 sequence is 13 residues long. CDR3 coding DNA: TGCGCCAGCAGTCAAGGAGAGGGTGTGGGCTACACCTTC. It translates to CASSQGEGVGYTF.

This clone was counted a single time. The chain carries TRBV6-5 and TRBJ1-1, with a weak D call TRBD1 (6 bases). V was pared by 8 bases and J by 3 bases, with 13 bases between. This CDR3 comprises 13 residues. Germline lookup yields CDR1 MNHEY and CDR2 SVGAGI. The CDR3 spells CASRRPGDTEAFF. The CDR3 nucleotides read TGTGCCAGCCGGCGTCCAGGGGACACTGAAGCTTTCTTT.

This clone turned up a few times. The chain uses TRBV7-2 and TRBJ1-5; D is undetermined. This CDR3 is built from 14 residues. Germline lookup yields CDR1 SGHTA and CDR2 FQGNSA. Trimming took 5 bases from V and 0 from J, leaving 8 bases between them. The CDR3 DNA reads TGTGCCAGCAGCGCCGCAGGTAGCAATCAGCCCCAGCATTTT. Its translation: CASSAAGSNQPQHF.

This chain joins TRBV6-1 and TRBJ2-1, with 7 bases lining up with TRBD2. The J segment lost 4 bases and the V segment lost 1 base, leaving 4 bases of the junction unmatched. The length of the CDR3 is 15 residues. Germline lookup yields CDR1 MNHNS and CDR2 SASEGT. CDR3 nucleotides: TGTGCCAGCAGTGAAGTAAGCGGGGATTACAATGAGCAGTTCTTC. It is translated as CASSEVSGDYNEQFF.